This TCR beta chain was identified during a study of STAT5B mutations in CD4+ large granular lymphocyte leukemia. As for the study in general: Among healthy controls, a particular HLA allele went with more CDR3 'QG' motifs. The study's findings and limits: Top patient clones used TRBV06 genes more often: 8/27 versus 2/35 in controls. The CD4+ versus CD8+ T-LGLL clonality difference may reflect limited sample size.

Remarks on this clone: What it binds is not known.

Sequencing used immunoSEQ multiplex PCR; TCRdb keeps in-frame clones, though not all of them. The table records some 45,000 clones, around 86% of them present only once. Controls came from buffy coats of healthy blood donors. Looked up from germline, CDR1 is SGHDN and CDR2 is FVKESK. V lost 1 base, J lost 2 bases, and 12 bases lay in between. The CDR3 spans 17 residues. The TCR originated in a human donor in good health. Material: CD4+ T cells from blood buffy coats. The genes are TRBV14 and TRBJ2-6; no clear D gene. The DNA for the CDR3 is TGTGCCAGCAGCCAAGGACCGGGTACTACTGGGGCCAACGTCCTGACTTTC. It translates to CASSQGPGTTGANVLTF.